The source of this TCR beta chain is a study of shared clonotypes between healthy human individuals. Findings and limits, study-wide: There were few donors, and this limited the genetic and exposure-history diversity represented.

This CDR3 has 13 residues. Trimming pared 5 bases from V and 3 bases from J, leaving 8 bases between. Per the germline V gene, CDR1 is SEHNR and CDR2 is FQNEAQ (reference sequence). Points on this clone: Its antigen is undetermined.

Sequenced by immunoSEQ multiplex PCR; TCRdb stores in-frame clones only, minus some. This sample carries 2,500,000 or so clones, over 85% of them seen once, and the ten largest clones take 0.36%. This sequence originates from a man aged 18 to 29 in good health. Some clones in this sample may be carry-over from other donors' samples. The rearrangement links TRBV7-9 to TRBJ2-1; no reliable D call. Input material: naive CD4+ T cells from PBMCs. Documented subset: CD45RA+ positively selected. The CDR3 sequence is CASSNPGYNEQFF. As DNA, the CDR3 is TGTGCCAGCAGCAACCCCGGCTACAATGAGCAGTTCTTC.